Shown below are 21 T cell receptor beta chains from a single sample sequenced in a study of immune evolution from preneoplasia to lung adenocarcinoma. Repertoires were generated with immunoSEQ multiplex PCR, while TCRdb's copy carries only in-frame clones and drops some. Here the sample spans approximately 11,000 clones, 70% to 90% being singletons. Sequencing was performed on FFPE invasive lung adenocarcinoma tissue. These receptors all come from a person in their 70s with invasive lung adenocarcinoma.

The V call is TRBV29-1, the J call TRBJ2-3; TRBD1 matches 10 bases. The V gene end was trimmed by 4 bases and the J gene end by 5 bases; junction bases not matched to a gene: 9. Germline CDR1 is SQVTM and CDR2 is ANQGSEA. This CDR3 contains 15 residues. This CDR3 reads CSVAGQGIGKDTQYF. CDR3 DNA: TGCAGCGTTGCGGGACAGGGGATAGGTAAAGATACGCAGTATTTT.

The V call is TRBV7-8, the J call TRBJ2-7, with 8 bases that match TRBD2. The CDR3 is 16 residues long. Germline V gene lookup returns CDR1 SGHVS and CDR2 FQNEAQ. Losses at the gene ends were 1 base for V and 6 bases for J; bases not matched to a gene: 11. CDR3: CASSLDGGTSIREQYF. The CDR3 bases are TGTGCCAGCAGCTTAGACGGTGGGACTAGTATCCGCGAGCAGTACTTC.

The CDR3 loop is CASSFLWNEQFF. The DNA of the CDR3 is TGTGCCAGCAGCTTTTTGTGGAATGAGCAGTTCTTC. The chain has TRBV5-6 and TRBJ2-1; D remains ambiguous. The CDR3 covers 12 residues. Per the germline V gene, CDR1 is SGHDT and CDR2 is YYEEEE. Trimming left V 2 bases short and J 7 bases short, with 7 bases between.

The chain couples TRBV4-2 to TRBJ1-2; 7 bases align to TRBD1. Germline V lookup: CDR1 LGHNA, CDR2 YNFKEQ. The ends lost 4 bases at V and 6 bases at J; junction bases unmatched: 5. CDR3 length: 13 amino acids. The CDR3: CASSLRDRDGYTF. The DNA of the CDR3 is TGTGCCAGCAGCCTCCGGGACAGAGATGGCTACACCTTC.

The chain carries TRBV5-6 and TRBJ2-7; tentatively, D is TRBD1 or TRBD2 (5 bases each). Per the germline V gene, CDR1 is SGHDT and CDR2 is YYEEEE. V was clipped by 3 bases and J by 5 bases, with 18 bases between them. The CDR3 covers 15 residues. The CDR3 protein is CASSSAAQGENEQYF. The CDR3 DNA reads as TGTGCCAGCAGCTCTGCCGCCCAGGGAGAGAACGAGCAGTACTTC.

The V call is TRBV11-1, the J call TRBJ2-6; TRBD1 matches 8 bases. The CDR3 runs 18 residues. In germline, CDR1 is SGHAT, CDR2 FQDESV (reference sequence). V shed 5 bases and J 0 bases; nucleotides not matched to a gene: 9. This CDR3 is CASSPRGPRSSGANVLTF. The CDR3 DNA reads TGTGCCAGCAGCCCCAGGGGGCCGAGGAGCTCTGGGGCCAACGTCCTGACTTTC. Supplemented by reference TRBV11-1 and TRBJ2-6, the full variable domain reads EAEVAQSPRYKITEKSQAVAFWCDPISGHATLYWYRQILGQGPELLVQFQDESVVDDSQLPKDRFSAERLKGVDSTLKIQPAELGDSAMYLCASSPRGPRSSGANVLTFGAGSRLTVL.

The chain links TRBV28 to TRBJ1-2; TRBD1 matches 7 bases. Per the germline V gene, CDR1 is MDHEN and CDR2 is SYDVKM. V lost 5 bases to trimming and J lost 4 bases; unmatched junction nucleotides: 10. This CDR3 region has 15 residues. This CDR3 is CASSPPGTVAYGYTF. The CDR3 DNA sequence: TGTGCCAGCAGTCCGCCAGGGACAGTGGCCTATGGCTACACCTTC.

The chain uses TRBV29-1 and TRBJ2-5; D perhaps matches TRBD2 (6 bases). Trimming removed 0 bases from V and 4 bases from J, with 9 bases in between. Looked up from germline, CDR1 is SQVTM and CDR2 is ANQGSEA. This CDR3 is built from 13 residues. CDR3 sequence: CSVEDRRGETQYF. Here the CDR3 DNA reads TGCAGCGTTGAAGATCGGAGGGGAGAGACCCAGTACTTC.

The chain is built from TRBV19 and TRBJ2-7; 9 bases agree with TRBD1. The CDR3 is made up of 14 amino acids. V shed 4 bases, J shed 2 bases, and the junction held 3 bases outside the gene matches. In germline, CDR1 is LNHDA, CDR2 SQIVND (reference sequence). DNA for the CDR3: TGTGCCAGTAGTAGGGACAGGGAGCCCTACGAGCAGTACTTC. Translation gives CASSRDREPYEQYF.

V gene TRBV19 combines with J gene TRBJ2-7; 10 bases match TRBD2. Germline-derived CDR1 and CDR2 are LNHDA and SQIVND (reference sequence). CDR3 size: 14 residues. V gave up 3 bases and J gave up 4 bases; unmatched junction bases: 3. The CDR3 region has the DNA TGTGCCAGTAGTATTAGCGGGGGGACTTACGAGCAGTACTTC. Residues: CASSISGGTYEQYF.

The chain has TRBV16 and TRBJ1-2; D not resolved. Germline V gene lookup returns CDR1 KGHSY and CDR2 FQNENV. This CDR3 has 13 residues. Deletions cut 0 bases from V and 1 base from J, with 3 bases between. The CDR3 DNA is TGTGCCAGCAGCCAATCCAATAACTATGGCTACACCTTC. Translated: CASSQSNNYGYTF.

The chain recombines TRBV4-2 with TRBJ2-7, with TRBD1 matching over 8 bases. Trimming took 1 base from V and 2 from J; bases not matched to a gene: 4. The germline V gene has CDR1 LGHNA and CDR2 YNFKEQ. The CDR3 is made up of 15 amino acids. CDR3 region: CASSQVGDRTYEQYF. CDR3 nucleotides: TGTGCCAGCAGCCAAGTAGGGGACAGGACCTACGAGCAGTACTTC.

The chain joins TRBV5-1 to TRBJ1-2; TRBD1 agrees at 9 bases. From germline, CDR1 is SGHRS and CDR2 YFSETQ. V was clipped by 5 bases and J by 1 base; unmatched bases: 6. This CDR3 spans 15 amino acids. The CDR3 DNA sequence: TGCGCCAGCAGTTCGGGACAGGGAGTTAACTATGGCTACACCTTC. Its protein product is CASSSGQGVNYGYTF.

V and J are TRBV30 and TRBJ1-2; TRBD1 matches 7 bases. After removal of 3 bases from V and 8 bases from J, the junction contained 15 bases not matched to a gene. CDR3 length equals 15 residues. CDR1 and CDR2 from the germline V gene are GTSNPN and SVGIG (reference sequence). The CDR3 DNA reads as TGTGCCTGGAGAGGGGGCTTTGGGACACGGGAGGGCTACACCTTC. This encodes CAWRGGFGTREGYTF.

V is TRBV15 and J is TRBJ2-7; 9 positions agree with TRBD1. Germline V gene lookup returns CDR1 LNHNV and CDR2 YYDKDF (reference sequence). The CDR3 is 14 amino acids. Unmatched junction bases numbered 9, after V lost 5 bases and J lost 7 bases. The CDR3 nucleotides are TGTGCCACCAGCCGGCGCGACAGGGGGGAAGAGCAGTACTTC. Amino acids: CATSRRDRGEEQYF.

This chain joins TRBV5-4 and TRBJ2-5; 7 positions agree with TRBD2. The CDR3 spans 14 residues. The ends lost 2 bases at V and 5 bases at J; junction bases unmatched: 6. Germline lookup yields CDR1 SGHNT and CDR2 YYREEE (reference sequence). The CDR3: CASSFGGMEETQYF. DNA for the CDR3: TGTGCCAGCAGCTTCGGGGGGATGGAGGAGACCCAGTACTTC. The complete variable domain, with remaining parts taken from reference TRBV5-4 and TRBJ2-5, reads ETGVTQSPTHLIKTRGQQVTLRCSSQSGHNTVSWYQQALGQGPQFIFQYYREEENGRGNFPPRFSGLQFPNYSSELNVNALELDDSALYLCASSFGGMEETQYFGPGTRLLVL.

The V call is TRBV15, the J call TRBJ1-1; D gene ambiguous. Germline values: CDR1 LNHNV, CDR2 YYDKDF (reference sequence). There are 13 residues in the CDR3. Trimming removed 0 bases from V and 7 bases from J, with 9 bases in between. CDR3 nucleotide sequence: TGTGCCACCAGCAGAGATATGAGTTATGAAGCTTTCTTT. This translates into CATSRDMSYEAFF.

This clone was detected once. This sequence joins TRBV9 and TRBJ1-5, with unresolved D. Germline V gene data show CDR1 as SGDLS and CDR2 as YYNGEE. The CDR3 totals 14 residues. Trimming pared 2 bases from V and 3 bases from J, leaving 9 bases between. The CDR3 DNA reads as TGTGCCAGCAGCGTTGGTAGTTCCAATCAGCCCCAGCATTTT. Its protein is CASSVGSSNQPQHF.

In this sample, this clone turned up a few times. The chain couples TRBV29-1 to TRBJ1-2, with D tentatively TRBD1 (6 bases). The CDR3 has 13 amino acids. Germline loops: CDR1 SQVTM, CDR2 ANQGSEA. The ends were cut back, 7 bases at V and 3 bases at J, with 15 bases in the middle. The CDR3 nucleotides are TGCAGCGCCCAAGTAGGGGGTGACTATGGCTACACCTTC. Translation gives CSAQVGGDYGYTF.

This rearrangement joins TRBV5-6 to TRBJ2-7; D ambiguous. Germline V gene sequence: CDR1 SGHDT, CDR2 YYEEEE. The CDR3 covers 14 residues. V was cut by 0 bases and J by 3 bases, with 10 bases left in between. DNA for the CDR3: TGTGCCAGCAGCTTGGGAGACGTAGGCTACGAGCAGTACTTC. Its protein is CASSLGDVGYEQYF.

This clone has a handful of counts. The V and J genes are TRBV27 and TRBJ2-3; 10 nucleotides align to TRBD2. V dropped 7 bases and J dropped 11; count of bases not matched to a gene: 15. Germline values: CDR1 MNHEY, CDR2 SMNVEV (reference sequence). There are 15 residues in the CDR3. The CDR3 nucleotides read TGTGCCAGCACCCTTACGGCTAGCGGGAGAGGCGGGCAGTATTTT. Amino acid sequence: CASTLTASGRGGQYF.